This T cell receptor beta chain originates from a study of cytomegalovirus exposure and HLA in healthy donors. PCR used 60 Vbeta primers and 13 Jbeta primers. Profiling relied on immunoSEQ multiplex PCR, and the TCRdb table lists in-frame clones only, not all of them. This table has roughly 100,000 clones, 83% appearing once. J gave up 4 bases and V 4 bases, and 9 bases lay outside the gene matches. The germline CDR1 and CDR2 sequences are MNHEY and SVGAGI. The CDR3 is made up of 15 amino acids. The chain uses TRBV6-5 and TRBJ1-2; the match to TRBD1 covers 7 bases. The sample taken for sequencing was PBMCs. This TCR was sampled from a man younger than 30 in good health and CMV-seronegative. The CDR3 region is CASSLSRGRSYGYTF. In DNA, the CDR3 is TGTGCCAGCAGTTTATCCAGGGGGAGAAGCTATGGCTACACCTTC.